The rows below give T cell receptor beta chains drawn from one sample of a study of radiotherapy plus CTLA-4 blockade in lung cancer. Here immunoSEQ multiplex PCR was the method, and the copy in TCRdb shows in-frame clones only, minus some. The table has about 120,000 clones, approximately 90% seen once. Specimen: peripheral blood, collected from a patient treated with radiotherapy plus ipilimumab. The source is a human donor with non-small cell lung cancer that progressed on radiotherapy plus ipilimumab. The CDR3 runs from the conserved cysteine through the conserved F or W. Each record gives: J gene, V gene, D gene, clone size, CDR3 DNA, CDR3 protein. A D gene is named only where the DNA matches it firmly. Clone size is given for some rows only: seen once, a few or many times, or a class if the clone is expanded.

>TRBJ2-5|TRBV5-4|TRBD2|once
TGTGCCAGCAGCCGGGGCGCTTCGGGGGGGCCCGGAGAGACCCAGTACTTC
CASSRGASGGPGETQYF
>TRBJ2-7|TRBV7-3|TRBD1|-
TGTGCCAGCAGCCCGGACAGGGGGGCTGTGCAGTACTTC
CASSPDRGAVQYF
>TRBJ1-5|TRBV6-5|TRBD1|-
TGTGCCAGCAGTTACGGACAGGGGGATCAGCCCCAGCATTTT
CASSYGQGDQPQHF
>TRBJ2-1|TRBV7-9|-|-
TGTGCCAGCAGCTCGACTGTGAGCGAGCAGTTCTTC
CASSSTVSEQFF
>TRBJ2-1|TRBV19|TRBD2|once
TGTGCCAGTAGTTTGACTAGCGGGAGGGCCTTCTCCTACAATGAGCAGTTCTTC
CASSLTSGRAFSYNEQFF
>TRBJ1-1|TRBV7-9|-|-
TGTGCCAGCAGCTACGACATGTCCACTGAAGCTTTCTTT
CASSYDMSTEAFF
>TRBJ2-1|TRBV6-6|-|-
TGTGCCAGCACTCCACACGGAATCTCCTACAATGAGCAGTTCTTC
CASTPHGISYNEQFF
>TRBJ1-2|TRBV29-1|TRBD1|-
TGCAGCGCTTCCGGGACAGGGGGCCGCCTGGGTGGCTACACCTTC
CSASGTGGRLGGYTF
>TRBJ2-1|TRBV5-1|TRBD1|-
TGCGCCAGCAGCTTGGGTGGGACAGGCTACAATGAGCAGTTCTTC
CASSLGGTGYNEQFF
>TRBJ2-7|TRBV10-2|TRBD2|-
TGCGCCAGCAGTATGAGGGAACTAGCGGGAGGGTTGGGTCGCGAGCAGTACTTC
CASSMRELAGGLGREQYF
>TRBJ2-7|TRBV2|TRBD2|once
TGTGCCAGCAGCAAACCGACTAGCGGGAGCTCCTACGAGCAGTACTTC
CASSKPTSGSSYEQYF
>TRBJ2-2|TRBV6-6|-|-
TGTGCCAGCAGTCCGTTGAGGGATACCGGGGAGCTGTTTTTT
CASSPLRDTGELFF
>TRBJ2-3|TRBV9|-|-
TGTGCCAGCAGCGTAGGGTCTAGCCTCTACACAGATACGCAGTATTTT
CASSVGSSLYTDTQYF
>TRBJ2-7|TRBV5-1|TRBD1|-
TGCGCCAGCACCTTTTCTGGGACAGGGTCTGACGAGCAGTACTTC
CASTFSGTGSDEQYF
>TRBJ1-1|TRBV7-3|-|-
TGTGCCAGCAGCCCCTACCATGGGGGCAACACTGAAGCTTTCTTT
CASSPYHGGNTEAFF
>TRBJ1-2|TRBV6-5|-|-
TGTGCCAGCAGCCCCGGGGGAGGGAGGTATGGCTACACCTTC
CASSPGGGRYGYTF
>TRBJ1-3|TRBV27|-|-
TGTGCCAGCAGTCCAGGGGCTCCTGGAAACACCATATATTTT
CASSPGAPGNTIYF
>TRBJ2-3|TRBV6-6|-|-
TGTGCCAGCACGGTGGGCCCCCCAGATACGCAGTATTTT
CASTVGPPDTQYF
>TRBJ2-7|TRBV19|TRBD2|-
TGTGCCAGTAGTAGCGTAGCGGGAGTCTACGAGCAGTACTTC
CASSSVAGVYEQYF
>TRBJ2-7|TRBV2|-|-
TGTGCCAGCAGTCCCCAACAGGTCAACCCCTACGAGCAGTACTTC
CASSPQQVNPYEQYF
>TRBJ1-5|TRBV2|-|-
TGTGCCAGCAGGGGGAGGAATTCAGGGGGCAATCAGCCCCAGCATTTT
CASRGRNSGGNQPQHF
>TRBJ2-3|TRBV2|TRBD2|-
TGTGCCACCTCAAGGACTAGCAGCACAGATACGCAGTATTTT
CATSRTSSTDTQYF